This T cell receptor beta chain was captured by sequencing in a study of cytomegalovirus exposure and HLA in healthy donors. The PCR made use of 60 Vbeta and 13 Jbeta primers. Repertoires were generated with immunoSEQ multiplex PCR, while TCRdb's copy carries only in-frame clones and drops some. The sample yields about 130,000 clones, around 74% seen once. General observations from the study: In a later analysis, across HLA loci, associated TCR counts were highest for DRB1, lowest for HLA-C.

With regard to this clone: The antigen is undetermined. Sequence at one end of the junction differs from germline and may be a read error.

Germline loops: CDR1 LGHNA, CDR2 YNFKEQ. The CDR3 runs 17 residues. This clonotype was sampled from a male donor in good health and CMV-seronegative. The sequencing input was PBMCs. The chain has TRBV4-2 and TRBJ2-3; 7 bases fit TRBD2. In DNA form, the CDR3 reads TGTGCCAGCACCCAAGAACAACGGGGGGACCCCCTGGGTACGCAGTATTTT. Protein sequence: CASTQEQRGDPLGTQYF.